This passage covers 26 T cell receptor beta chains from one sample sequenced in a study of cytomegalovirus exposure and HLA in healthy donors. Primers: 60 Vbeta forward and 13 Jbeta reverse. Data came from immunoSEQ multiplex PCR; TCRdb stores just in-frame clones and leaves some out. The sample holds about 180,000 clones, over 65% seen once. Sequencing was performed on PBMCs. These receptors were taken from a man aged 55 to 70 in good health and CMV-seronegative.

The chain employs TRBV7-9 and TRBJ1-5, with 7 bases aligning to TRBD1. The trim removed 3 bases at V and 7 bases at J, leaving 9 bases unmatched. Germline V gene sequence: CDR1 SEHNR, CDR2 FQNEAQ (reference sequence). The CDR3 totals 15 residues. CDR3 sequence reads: CASSFRRRGQQPQHF. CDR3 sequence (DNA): TGTGCCAGCAGCTTTAGACGGAGGGGGCAGCAGCCCCAGCATTTT.

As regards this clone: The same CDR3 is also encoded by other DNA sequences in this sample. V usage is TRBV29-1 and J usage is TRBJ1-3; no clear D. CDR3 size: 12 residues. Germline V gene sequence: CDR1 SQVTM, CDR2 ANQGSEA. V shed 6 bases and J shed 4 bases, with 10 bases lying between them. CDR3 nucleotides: TGCAGCGTCGGGGAGACAGGAAACACCATATATTTT. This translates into CSVGETGNTIYF.

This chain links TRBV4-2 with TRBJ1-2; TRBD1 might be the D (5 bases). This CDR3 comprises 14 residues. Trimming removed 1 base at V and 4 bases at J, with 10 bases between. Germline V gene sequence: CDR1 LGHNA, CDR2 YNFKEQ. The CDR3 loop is CASSQVRDSYGYTF. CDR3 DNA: TGTGCCAGCAGCCAAGTCAGGGATAGCTATGGCTACACCTTC.

Here the CDR3 reads CSVEGGQGALIGEAFF. The CDR3, as DNA: TGCAGCGTTGAAGGGGGCCAGGGGGCTCTAATAGGTGAAGCTTTCTTT. The genes are TRBV29-1 and TRBJ1-1, with 8 bases identical to TRBD1. The CDR3 totals 16 residues. Germline V gives CDR1 SQVTM, CDR2 ANQGSEA. The V segment lost 1 base and the J segment 7 bases; nucleotides outside the gene matches: 14.

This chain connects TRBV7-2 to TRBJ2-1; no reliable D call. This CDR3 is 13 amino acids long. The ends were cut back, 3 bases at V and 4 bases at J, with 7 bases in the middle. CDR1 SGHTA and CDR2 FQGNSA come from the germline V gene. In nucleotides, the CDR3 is TGTGCCAGCAGCTTCTTGAGTTACAATGAGCAGTTCTTC. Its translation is CASSFLSYNEQFF.

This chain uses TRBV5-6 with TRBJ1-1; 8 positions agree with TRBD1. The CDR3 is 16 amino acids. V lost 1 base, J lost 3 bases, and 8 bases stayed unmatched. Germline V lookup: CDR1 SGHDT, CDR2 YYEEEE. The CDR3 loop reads CASSLFDRGGDTEAFF. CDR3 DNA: TGTGCCAGCAGCTTGTTCGACAGGGGTGGGGACACTGAAGCTTTCTTT.

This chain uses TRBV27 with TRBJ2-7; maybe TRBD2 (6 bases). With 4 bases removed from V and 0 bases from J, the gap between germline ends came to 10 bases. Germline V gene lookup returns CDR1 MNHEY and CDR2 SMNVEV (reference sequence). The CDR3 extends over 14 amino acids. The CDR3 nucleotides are TGTGCCAGCAGTTCCGGGACTGTCTCCTACGAGCAGTACTTC. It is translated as CASSSGTVSYEQYF.

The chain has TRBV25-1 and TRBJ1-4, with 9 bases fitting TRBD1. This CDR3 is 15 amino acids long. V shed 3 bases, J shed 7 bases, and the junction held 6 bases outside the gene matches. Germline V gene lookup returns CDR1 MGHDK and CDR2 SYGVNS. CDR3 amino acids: CASSELGQGSEKLFF. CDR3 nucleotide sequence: TGTGCCAGCAGTGAGCTGGGACAGGGCAGTGAAAAACTGTTTTTT.

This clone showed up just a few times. The CDR3 loop is CASSIVTRDRGLNTEAFF. Here the CDR3 DNA reads TGTGCCAGTAGTATAGTGACCCGGGACAGGGGCCTGAACACTGAAGCTTTCTTT. The chain couples TRBV19 to TRBJ1-1; TRBD1 matches at 10 bases. The V gene's germline CDR1 is LNHDA and CDR2 SQIVND (reference sequence). Trimming at V came to 1 base and at J to 0 bases, leaving 8 bases not matched to a gene. The CDR3 length is 18 residues.

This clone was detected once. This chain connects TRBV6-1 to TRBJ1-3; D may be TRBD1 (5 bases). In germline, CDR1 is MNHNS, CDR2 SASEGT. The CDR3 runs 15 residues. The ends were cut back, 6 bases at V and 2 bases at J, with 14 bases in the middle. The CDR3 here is CASRLGQGAGNTIYF. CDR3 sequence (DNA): TGTGCCAGCAGGTTGGGGCAAGGGGCTGGAAACACCATATATTTT.

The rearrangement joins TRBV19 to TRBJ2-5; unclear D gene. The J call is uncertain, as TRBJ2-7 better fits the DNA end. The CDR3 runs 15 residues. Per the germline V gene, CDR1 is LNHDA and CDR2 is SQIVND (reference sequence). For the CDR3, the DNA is TGTGCCAGTAGTAAGTCCCAGGTCTACTCCTACGAGCAGTACTTC. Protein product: CASSKSQVYSYEQYF.

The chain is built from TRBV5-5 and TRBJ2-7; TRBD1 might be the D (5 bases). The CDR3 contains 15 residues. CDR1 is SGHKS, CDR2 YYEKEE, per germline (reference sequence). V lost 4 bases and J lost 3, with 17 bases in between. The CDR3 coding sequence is TGTGCCAGCAGCCTCAGTCAGGGTATCGGCTACGAGCAGTACTTC. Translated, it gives CASSLSQGIGYEQYF. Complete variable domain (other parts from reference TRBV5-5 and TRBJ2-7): DAGVTQSPTHLIKTRGQQVTLRCSPISGHKSVSWYQQVLGQGPQFIFQYYEKEERGRGNFPDRFSARQFPNYSSELNVNALLLGDSALYLCASSLSQGIGYEQYFGPGTRLTVT.

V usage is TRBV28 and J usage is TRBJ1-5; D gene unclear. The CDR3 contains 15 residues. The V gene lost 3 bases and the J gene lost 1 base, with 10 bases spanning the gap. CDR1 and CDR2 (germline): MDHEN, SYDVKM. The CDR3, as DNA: TGTGCCAGCAGTTTGTGGCAGACAAGCAATCAGCCCCAGCATTTT. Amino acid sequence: CASSLWQTSNQPQHF.

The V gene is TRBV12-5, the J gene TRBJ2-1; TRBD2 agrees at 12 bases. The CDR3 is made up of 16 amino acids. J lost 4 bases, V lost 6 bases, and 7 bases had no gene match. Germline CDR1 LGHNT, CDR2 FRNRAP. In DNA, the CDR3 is TGTGCTAGTGGGTCGGGAACTAGCGGGGGGTACAATGAGCAGTTCTTC. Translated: CASGSGTSGGYNEQFF.

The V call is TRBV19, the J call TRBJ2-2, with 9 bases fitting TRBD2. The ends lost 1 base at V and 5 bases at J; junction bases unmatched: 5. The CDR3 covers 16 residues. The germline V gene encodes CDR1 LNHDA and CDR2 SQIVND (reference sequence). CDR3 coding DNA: TGTGCCAGTAGTATAGTAGCGGGAGTACGGACCGGGGAGCTGTTTTTT. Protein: CASSIVAGVRTGELFF. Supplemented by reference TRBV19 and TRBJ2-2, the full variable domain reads DGGITQSPKYLFRKEGQNVTLSCEQNLNHDAMYWYRQDPGQGLRLIYYSQIVNDFQKGDIAEGYSVSREKKESFPLTVTSAQKNPTAFYLCASSIVAGVRTGELFFGEGSRLTVL.

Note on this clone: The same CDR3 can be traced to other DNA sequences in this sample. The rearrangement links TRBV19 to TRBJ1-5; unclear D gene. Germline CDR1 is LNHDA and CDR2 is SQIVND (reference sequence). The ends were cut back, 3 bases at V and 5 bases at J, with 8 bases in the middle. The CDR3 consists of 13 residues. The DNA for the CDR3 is TGTGCCAGTAGTATCACCGGGGATCAGCCCCAGCATTTT. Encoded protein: CASSITGDQPQHF.

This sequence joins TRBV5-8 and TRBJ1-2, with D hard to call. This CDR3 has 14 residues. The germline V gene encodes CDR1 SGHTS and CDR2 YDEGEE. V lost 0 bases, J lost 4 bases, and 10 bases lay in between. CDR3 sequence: CASSLDNVRYGYTF. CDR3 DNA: TGTGCCAGCAGCTTGGATAACGTGCGCTATGGCTACACCTTC.

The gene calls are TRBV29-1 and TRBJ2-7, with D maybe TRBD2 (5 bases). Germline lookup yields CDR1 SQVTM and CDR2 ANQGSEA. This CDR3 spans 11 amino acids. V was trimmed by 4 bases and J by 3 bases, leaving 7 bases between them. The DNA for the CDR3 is TGCAGCGTTGCCGGGATCTACGAGCAGTACTTC. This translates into CSVAGIYEQYF.

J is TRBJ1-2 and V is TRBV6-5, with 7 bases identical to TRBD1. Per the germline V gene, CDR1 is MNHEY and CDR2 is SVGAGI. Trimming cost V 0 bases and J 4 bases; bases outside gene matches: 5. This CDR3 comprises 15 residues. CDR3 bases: TGTGCCAGCAGTTACTCGACAGGGCTTAGCTATGGCTACACCTTC. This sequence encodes CASSYSTGLSYGYTF.

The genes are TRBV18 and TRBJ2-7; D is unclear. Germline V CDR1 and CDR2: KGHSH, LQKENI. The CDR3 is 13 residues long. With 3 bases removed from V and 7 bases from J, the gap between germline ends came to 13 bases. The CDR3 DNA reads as TGTGCCAGCTCACCGGTCACGGTCAGGGAGCAGTACTTC. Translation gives CASSPVTVREQYF.

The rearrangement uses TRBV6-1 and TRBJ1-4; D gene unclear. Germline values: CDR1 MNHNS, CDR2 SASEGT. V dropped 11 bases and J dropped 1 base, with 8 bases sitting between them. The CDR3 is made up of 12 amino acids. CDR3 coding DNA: TGTGCCGGGAGCAAAACTAATGAAAAACTGTTTTTT. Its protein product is CAGSKTNEKLFF.

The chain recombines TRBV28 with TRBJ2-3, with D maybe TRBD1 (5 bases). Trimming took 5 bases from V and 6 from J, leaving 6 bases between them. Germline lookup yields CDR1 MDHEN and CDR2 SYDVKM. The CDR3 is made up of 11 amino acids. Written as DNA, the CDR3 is TGTGCCAGCAGTCACAGGGATACGCAGTATTTT. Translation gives CASSHRDTQYF.

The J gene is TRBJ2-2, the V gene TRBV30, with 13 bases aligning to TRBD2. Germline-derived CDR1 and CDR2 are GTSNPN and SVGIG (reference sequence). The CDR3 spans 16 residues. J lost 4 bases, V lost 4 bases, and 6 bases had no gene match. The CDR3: CAWTRRLAGGTGELFF. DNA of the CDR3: TGTGCCTGGACCAGAAGACTAGCGGGAGGCACCGGGGAGCTGTTTTTT.

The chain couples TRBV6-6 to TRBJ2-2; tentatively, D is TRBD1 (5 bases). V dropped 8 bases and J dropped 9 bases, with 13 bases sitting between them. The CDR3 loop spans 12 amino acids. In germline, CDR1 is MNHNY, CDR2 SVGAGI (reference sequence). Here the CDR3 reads CASAAGSWELFF. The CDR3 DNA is TGTGCCAGCGCGGCAGGGTCATGGGAGCTGTTTTTT.

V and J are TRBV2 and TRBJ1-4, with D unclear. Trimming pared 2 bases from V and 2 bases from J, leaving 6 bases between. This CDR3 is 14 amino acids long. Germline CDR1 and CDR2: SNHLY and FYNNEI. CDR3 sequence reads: CASSELQTNEKLFF. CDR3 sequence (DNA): TGTGCCAGCAGTGAACTGCAGACTAATGAAAAACTGTTTTTT.

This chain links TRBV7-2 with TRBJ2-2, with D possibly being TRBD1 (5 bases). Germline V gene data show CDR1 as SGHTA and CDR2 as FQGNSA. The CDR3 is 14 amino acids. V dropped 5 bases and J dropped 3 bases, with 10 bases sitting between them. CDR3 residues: CASSLRQYTGELFF. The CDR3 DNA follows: TGTGCCAGCAGCCTAAGACAGTACACCGGGGAGCTGTTTTTT.